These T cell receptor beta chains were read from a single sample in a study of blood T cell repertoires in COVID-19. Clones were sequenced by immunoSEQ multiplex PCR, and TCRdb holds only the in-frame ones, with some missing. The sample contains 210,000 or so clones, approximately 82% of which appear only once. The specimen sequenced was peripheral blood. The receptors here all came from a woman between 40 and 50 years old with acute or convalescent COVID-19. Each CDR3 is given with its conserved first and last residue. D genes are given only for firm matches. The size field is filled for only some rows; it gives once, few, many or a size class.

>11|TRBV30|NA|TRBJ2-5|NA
CAWGGPETQYF
TGTGCCTGGGGGGGCCCAGAGACCCAGTACTTC
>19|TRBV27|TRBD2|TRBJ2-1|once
CASSLLTYSSGRAYNEQFF
TGTGCCAGCAGTCTCCTCACTTACTCTAGCGGGAGGGCCTACAATGAGCAGTTCTTC
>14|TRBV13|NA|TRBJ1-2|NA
CASSLGGVNYGYTF
TGTGCCAGCAGCTTAGGGGGAGTTAACTATGGCTACACCTTC
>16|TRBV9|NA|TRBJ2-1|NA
CASSVEDRGGSNEQFF
TGTGCCAGCAGCGTAGAAGACAGGGGAGGGAGCAATGAGCAGTTCTTC
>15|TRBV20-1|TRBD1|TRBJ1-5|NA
CSASNDREGSQPQHF
TGCAGTGCTAGTAACGACAGGGAAGGTTCTCAGCCCCAGCATTTT
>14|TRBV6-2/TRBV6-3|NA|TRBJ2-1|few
CASSYSTSYNEQFF
TGTGCCAGCAGTTACTCGACTAGCTACAATGAGCAGTTCTTC
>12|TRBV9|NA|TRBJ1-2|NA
CASSNSNYGYTF
TGTGCCAGCAGTAACTCTAACTATGGCTACACCTTC
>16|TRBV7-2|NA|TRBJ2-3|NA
CASSSHGGASTDTQYF
TGTGCCAGCAGCTCACATGGAGGCGCCAGCACAGATACGCAGTATTTT
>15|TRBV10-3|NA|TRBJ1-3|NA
CAISDITGIGNTIYF
TGTGCCATCAGTGACATAACAGGGATAGGAAACACCATATATTTT
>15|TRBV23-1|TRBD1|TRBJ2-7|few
CASSPRFGQGVEQYF
TGCGCCAGCAGTCCTCGGTTTGGACAGGGGGTCGAGCAGTACTTC
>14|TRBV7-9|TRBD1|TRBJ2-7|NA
CASSAGQATYEQYF
TGTGCCAGCAGCGCGGGACAGGCCACCTACGAGCAGTACTTC
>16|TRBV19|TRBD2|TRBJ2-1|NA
CASRPRGDGAYNEQFF
TGTGCCAGTCGCCCCCGGGGGGACGGGGCCTACAATGAGCAGTTCTTC
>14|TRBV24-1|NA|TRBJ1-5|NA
CATSDTGHNQPQHF
TGTGCCACCAGTGACACAGGTCACAATCAGCCCCAGCATTTT
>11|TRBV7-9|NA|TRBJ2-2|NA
CASSPTGELFF
TGTGCCAGCAGCCCGACCGGGGAGCTGTTTTTT
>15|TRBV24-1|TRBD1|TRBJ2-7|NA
CATSDGGQGGDEQYF
TGTGCCACCAGCGATGGGGGACAGGGAGGCGACGAGCAGTACTTC
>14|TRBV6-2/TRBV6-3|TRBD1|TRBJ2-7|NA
CASSSRTGLREQYF
TGTGCCAGCAGCTCCAGGACAGGGCTCAGAGAGCAGTACTTC
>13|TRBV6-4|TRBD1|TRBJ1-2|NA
CASSGTGGYGYTF
TGTGCCAGTTCCGGGACAGGGGGCTATGGCTACACCTTC
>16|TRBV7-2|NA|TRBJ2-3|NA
CASSFNTGYRTDTQYF
TGTGCCAGCAGCTTCAATACAGGATATCGCACAGATACGCAGTATTTT
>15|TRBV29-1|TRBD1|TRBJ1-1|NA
CSAVRDSFPNTEAFF
TGCAGCGCCGTTAGGGACAGTTTTCCGAACACTGAAGCTTTCTTT
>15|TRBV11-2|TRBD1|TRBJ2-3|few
CASSLGAGGRDTQYF
TGTGCCAGCAGCTTAGGTGCAGGGGGCCGAGATACGCAGTATTTT
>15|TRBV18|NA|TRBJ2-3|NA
CASSRDSLSTDTQYF
TGTGCCAGCTCACGGGACTCACTAAGCACAGATACGCAGTATTTT
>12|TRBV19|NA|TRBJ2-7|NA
CASSNGDYEQYF
TGTGCCAGTAGTAACGGGGATTACGAGCAGTACTTC
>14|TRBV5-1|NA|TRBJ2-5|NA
CASSLGGAQETQYF
TGCGCCAGCAGCTTGGGGGGAGCTCAGGAGACCCAGTACTTC
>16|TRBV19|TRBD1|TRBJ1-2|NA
CASSMLSGTGGTGYTF
TGTGCCAGTAGTATGCTGTCGGGGACAGGGGGCACGGGCTACACCTTC
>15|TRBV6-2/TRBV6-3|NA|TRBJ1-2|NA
CASSYGSSLFYGYTF
TGTGCCAGCAGTTACGGTTCAAGCCTTTTCTATGGCTACACCTTC
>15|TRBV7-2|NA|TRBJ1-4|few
CASSLGGGTNEKLFF
TGTGCCAGCAGCTTAGGGGGAGGAACTAATGAAAAACTGTTTTTT
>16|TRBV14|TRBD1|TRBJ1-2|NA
CASSQGAGTANYGYTF
TGTGCCAGCAGCCAAGGGGCCGGGACAGCTAACTATGGCTACACCTTC
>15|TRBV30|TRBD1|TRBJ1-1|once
CAWDTGGTMNTEAFF
TGTGCCTGGGACACAGGGGGGACGATGAACACTGAAGCTTTCTTT
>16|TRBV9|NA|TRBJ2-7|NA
CASSVEGTGVGDEQYF
TGTGCCAGCAGCGTAGAAGGGACGGGAGTGGGAGACGAGCAGTACTTC
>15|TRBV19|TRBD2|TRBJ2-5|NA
CASNPPTSGQETQYF
TGTGCCAGTAACCCCCCGACTAGCGGGCAAGAGACCCAGTACTTC
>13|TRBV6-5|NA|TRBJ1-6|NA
CASMIRGPSPLHF
TGTGCCAGCATGATAAGGGGCCCGTCACCCCTCCACTTT
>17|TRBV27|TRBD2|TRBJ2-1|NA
CASSITGTSGAYNEQFF
TGTGCCAGCAGTATCACCGGGACTAGCGGGGCCTACAATGAGCAGTTCTTC
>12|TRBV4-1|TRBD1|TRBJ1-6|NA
CASSHIRDRLHF
TGCGCCAGCAGCCACATCCGGGACAGACTACACTTT
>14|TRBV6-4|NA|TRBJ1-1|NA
CASKQTGGDTEAFF
TGTGCCAGCAAACAAACCGGGGGGGACACTGAAGCTTTCTTT
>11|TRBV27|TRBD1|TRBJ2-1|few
CASSQDRVQFF
TGTGCCAGCAGTCAGGACAGGGTCCAGTTCTTC
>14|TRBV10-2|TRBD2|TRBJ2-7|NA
CASSEPGGPSEQYF
TGCGCCAGCAGTGAACCGGGAGGGCCGTCCGAGCAGTACTTC
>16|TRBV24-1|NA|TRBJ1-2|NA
CATSDWGGERNYGYTF
TGTGCCACCAGTGATTGGGGAGGGGAACGAAACTATGGCTACACCTTC
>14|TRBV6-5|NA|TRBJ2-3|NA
CASTELGHTDTQYF
TGTGCCAGCACCGAGCTTGGACACACAGATACGCAGTATTTT
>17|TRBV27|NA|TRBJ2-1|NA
CASSLTFYSGSSNEQFF
TGTGCCAGCAGTTTAACTTTCTACAGCGGTTCCTCCAATGAGCAGTTCTTC
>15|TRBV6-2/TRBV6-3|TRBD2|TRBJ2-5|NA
CASSSTTSGKKTQYF
TGTGCCAGCAGTTCCACGACTAGCGGGAAAAAGACCCAGTACTTC
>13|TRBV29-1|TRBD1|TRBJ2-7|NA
CSVAETGGNEQYF
TGCAGCGTTGCGGAAACAGGGGGAAACGAGCAGTACTTC
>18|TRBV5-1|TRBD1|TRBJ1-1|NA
CASSLERGQGSPNTEAFF
TGCGCCAGCAGCCTGGAGAGGGGACAGGGGTCCCCGAACACTGAAGCTTTCTTT
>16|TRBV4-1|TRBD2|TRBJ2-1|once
CASSPMGAGGLNEQFF
TGCGCCAGCAGCCCCATGGGAGCGGGAGGGCTGAATGAGCAGTTCTTC